A selection of T cell receptor beta chains follows, all from one sample in a study of response to subunit inactivated influenza vaccine. TCRdb re-called the RT-PCR reads with MiXCR, one entry per CDR3 protein. Among about 530,000 distinct CDR3 sequences listed, 10% to 15% were seen once. Sequences were derived from PBMCs from blood, sampled about 6 weeks after vaccination. The receptor set was obtained from a man over 45 who received an inactivated influenza vaccine. Both conserved end residues are part of each CDR3. D genes are given only for firm matches. Clone size is not always given. Where it is, it says once, few, many or a class for expanded clones.

j_call clone_size d_call v_call cdr3_aa cdr3_nt
TRBJ2-2 once TRBD2 TRBV20-1 CSARPSGRAAGELYF TGCAGTGCTAGACCGAGCGGGAGGGCGGCCGGGGAGCTGTATTTT
TRBJ2-3 . TRBD1 TRBV15 CATSAEGATDTQYF TGTGCCACCTCTGCAGAGGGGGCCACAGATACGCAGTATTTT
TRBJ2-1 . TRBD1 TRBV19 CASSSGTGNYNEQFF TGTGCCAGTAGTTCCGGGACAGGGAATTACAATGAGCAGTTCTTC
TRBJ2-5 . . TRBV4-3 CASSQDISRGETQYF TGCGCCAGCAGCCAAGATATCTCCAGGGGAGAGACCCAGTACTTC
TRBJ2-1 few TRBD2 TRBV28 CASSLLTSGRDEQFF TGTGCCAGCAGTTTATTGACTAGCGGGAGGGATGAGCAGTTCTTC
TRBJ2-6 few . TRBV12-3/TRBV12-4 CASSANSGANVLTF TGTGCCAGCAGCGCAAACTCTGGGGCCAACGTCCTGACTTTC
TRBJ2-1 few . TRBV28 CASSSPGRPEVF TGTGCCAGCAGCTCGCCGGGACGCCCGGAAGTCTTC
TRBJ1-2 . . TRBV5-1 CASSPTRGGARRGYGYTF TGCGCCAGCAGCCCCACAAGGGGCGGGGCGCGGAGGGGCTATGGCTACACCTTC
TRBJ2-3 many . TRBV29-1 CSVGAGASTDTQYF TGCAGCGTTGGGGCAGGGGCTAGCACAGATACGCAGTATTTT
TRBJ2-5 . . TRBV11-2 CASSWDPRETQYF TGTGCCAGCAGCTGGGACCCGAGGGAGACCCAGTACTTC
TRBJ2-7 . TRBD2 TRBV3-1 CASSQEWDYYEQYF TGTGCCAGCAGCCAAGAGTGGGACTACTACGAGCAGTACTTC
TRBJ1-1 . TRBD1 TRBV12-3/TRBV12-4 CASSSRQGENTEAFF TGTGCCAGCAGTTCTAGACAGGGGGAAAACACTGAAGCTTTCTTT
TRBJ2-2 . . TRBV6-1 CASGSLNTGELFF TGTGCCAGCGGATCTCTGAACACCGGGGAGCTGTTTTTT
TRBJ2-3 . . TRBV29-1 CSVDDGDTQYF TGCAGCGTTGACGACGGGGATACGCAGTATTTT
TRBJ2-4 many . TRBV20-1 CSATQGGENIQYF TGCAGTGCCACGCAGGGGGGAGAAAACATTCAGTACTTC
TRBJ2-3 few TRBD2 TRBV6-4 CASSETVLAGPDTQYF TGTGCCAGCAGTGAAACGGTACTAGCGGGACCCGATACGCAGTATTTT
TRBJ2-5 few . TRBV7-2 CASSLAGVGKTQYF TGTGCCAGCAGCTTAGCGGGAGTGGGAAAGACCCAGTACTTC
TRBJ2-7 . TRBD1 TRBV6-1 CASTSSHRDRSYEQYF TGTGCCAGCACCTCATCACACCGGGACAGGTCCTACGAGCAGTACTTC
TRBJ2-2 . . TRBV6-1 CASRAAVNTGELFF TGTGCCAGCAGGGCGGCTGTTAACACCGGGGAGCTGTTTTTT
TRBJ1-1 once . TRBV7-9 CASSAGGTLNTEAFF TGTGCCAGCAGCGCGGGAGGCACCTTGAACACTGAAGCTTTCTTT
TRBJ2-3 few . TRBV5-4 CASSLQGRPDTQYF TGTGCCAGCAGCCTCCAAGGGAGGCCAGATACGCAGTATTTT
TRBJ2-3 . . TRBV20-1 CSARDVLRGNTDTQYF TGCAGTGCTAGAGATGTTTTGCGGGGAAACACAGATACGCAGTATTTT
TRBJ2-3 many TRBD1 TRBV29-1 CSVGTGTDTQYF TGCAGCGTGGGGACAGGCACAGATACGCAGTATTTT
TRBJ2-7 . TRBD2 TRBV12-3/TRBV12-4 CASSPLAGGQVEQYF TGTGCCAGCAGTCCACTAGCGGGAGGCCAGGTCGAGCAGTACTTC
TRBJ1-2 . . TRBV12-3/TRBV12-4 CASSFNENYGYTF TGTGCCAGCAGTTTCAACGAGAACTATGGCTACACCTTC
TRBJ1-5 once . TRBV30 CAWSLRYNQPQHF TGTGCCTGGAGTCTCAGGTACAATCAGCCCCAGCATTTT
TRBJ2-7 . . TRBV5-1 CASSGLGGRGSYEQYF TGCGCCAGCAGCGGCCTGGGGGGCAGGGGGTCCTACGAGCAGTACTTC
TRBJ2-3 many . TRBV27 CASSLDRGGFTDTQYF TGTGCCAGCAGTTTGGATAGGGGCGGGTTCACAGATACGCAGTATTTT
TRBJ1-1 many . TRBV4-2 CASSPRTFGSTEAFF TGTGCCAGCAGCCCTAGGACTTTCGGGAGCACTGAAGCTTTCTTT
TRBJ2-1 few . TRBV20-1 CSAIAVTPYNEQFF TGCAGTGCCATAGCGGTTACTCCCTACAATGAGCAGTTCTTC
TRBJ1-2 few . TRBV6-5 CASSYLGGANGYTF TGTGCCAGCAGTTACCTCGGGGGCGCGAATGGCTACACCTTC
TRBJ2-1 many TRBD2 TRBV10-3 CAISEFGGTNSYNEQFF TGTGCCATCAGTGAGTTTGGGGGGACTAACTCCTACAATGAGCAGTTCTTC
TRBJ2-5 few TRBD2 TRBV4-3 CASSQGTSGRGETQYF TGCGCCAGCAGCCAAGGGACTAGCGGGAGAGGGGAGACCCAGTACTTC
TRBJ2-1 few . TRBV6-2/TRBV6-3 CASSYGLAKGSYNEQFF TGTGCCAGCAGTTATGGGCTAGCGAAAGGCTCCTACAATGAGCAGTTCTTC
TRBJ2-1 many . TRBV12-3/TRBV12-4 CASSPPGIVKKFF TGTGCCAGCAGTCCCCCCGGGATAGTTAAGAAGTTCTTC
TRBJ2-7 . . TRBV7-9 CASSPGDRGFAEQYF TGTGCCAGCAGCCCCGGGGATAGGGGGTTCGCCGAGCAGTACTTC
TRBJ2-7 few . TRBV7-9 CASSLRGTVGEQYF TGTGCCAGCAGCTTACGGGGGACAGTCGGCGAGCAGTACTTC
TRBJ2-3 many . TRBV6-5 CASSYMGLRDTQYF TGTGCCAGCAGTTACATGGGGTTACGAGATACGCAGTATTTT
TRBJ1-4 . . TRBV29-1 CSVVLPTRNEKLFF TGCAGCGTTGTTCTCCCTACTCGTAATGAAAAACTGTTTTTT
TRBJ2-3 few . TRBV4-1 CASSQVGTSTDTQYF TGCGCCAGCAGCCAAGTCGGGACTAGCACAGATACGCAGTATTTT
TRBJ1-2 few . TRBV9 CASSVEGTNYGYTF TGTGCCAGCAGCGTAGAAGGGACAAACTATGGCTACACCTTC
TRBJ1-1 few TRBD1 TRBV4-2 CASSRGQGETEAFF TGTGCCAGCAGCCGCGGACAGGGTGAAACTGAAGCTTTCTTT
TRBJ2-5 many TRBD1 TRBV5-1 CASSLAGGQLETQYF TGCGCCAGCAGCTTAGCAGGGGGCCAACTAGAGACCCAGTACTTC
TRBJ1-5 few TRBD1 TRBV29-1 CSTGQGYGQPQHF TGCAGCACCGGACAGGGGTACGGACAGCCCCAGCATTTT
TRBJ1-5 . . TRBV24-1 CATSDYISNQPQHF TGTGCCACCAGTGATTACATTAGCAATCAGCCCCAGCATTTT
TRBJ2-3 few . TRBV2 CASNPGPDTQYF TGTGCCAGCAATCCGGGACCGGATACGCAGTATTTT
TRBJ2-1 few TRBD2 TRBV12-3/TRBV12-4 CASILTGLYIAGNSYNEQFF TGTGCCAGCATTCTTACAGGACTTTACATAGCGGGAAACTCCTACAATGAGCAGTTCTTC
TRBJ2-7 . TRBD2 TRBV6-1 CASSGGTSGREMLEQYF TGTGCCAGCAGTGGTGGGACTAGCGGGAGGGAGATGCTCGAGCAGTACTTC
TRBJ1-5 . . TRBV19 CASSPRQLDQPQHF TGTGCCAGTAGTCCACGACAGTTAGATCAGCCCCAGCATTTT
TRBJ2-1 many . TRBV12-3/TRBV12-4 CASSPRGGTYNEQFF TGTGCCAGCAGCCCCAGGGGGGGAACCTACAATGAGCAGTTCTTC
TRBJ2-7 few TRBD2 TRBV11-1 CASSPGRLAGGLTYEQYF TGTGCCAGCAGCCCAGGTCGACTAGCGGGGGGACTAACCTACGAGCAGTACTTC
TRBJ1-2 many . TRBV20-1 CSARPTGRDYYTF TGCAGTGCTAGGCCTACAGGGAGGGACTACTACACCTTC
TRBJ2-3 few . TRBV4-2 CASSQGDYAGTTDTQYF TGTGCCAGCAGCCAGGGTGACTATGCGGGGACCACAGATACGCAGTATTTT
TRBJ2-4 . TRBD2 TRBV7-2 CASSLNPSGGFSIQYF TGTGCCAGCAGCTTAAACCCCAGCGGGGGGTTTAGTATTCAGTACTTC
TRBJ2-1 . . TRBV4-3 CASSQDLLRGETYNEQFF TGCGCCAGCAGCCAAGATCTCTTGCGCGGGGAAACCTACAATGAGCAGTTCTTC
TRBJ2-2 many . TRBV12-3/TRBV12-4 CASSLNAGELFF TGTGCCAGCAGTTTAAATGCCGGGGAGCTGTTTTTT
TRBJ2-1 . TRBD2 TRBV19 CASSISAGGPVFF TGTGCCAGTAGTATTTCAGCGGGAGGGCCAGTGTTCTTC
TRBJ1-2 . . TRBV5-1 CASSETLKGWGYTF TGCGCCAGCAGCGAGACTTTGAAGGGCTGGGGCTACACCTTC